A selection of T cell receptor beta chains follows, all from one sample in a study of blood T cell repertoires in COVID-19. Generated by immunoSEQ multiplex PCR, the TCRdb table keeps only in-frame clones and is missing some. The sample carries some 150,000 clones, almost 90% recorded once. Sequencing was done on a sample of peripheral blood. The receptors shown here come from a human donor in a cohort sampled during active COVID-19. CDR3s include the opening cysteine and the closing phenylalanine or tryptophan. Fields, in order: D gene, V gene, J gene, clone size, CDR3 protein, CDR3 DNA. A D gene is named only where the DNA matches it firmly. Clone size is not always given. Where it is, it says once, few, many or a class for expanded clones.

TRBD2	TRBV5-5	TRBJ2-7	.	CASSDYSGGGYEQYF	TGTGCCAGCAGCGATTACAGCGGGGGAGGCTACGAGCAGTACTTC
.	TRBV30	TRBJ1-4	.	CAWNKGQLNEKLFF	TGTGCCTGGAATAAGGGGCAGCTTAATGAAAAACTGTTTTTT
.	TRBV20-1	TRBJ1-1	.	CSGGRAFF	TGCAGTGGGGGGCGGGCTTTCTTT
.	TRBV4-3	TRBJ1-4	.	CASSQDSPRAWGEKLFF	TGCGCCAGCAGCCAAGATTCTCCGCGGGCTTGGGGTGAAAAACTGTTTTTT
.	TRBV5-6	TRBJ2-2	once	CASSLRQRMNTGELFF	TGTGCCAGCAGCCTCCGGCAGCGGATGAACACCGGGGAGCTGTTTTTT
TRBD2	TRBV3-1/TRBV3-2	TRBJ2-7	.	CASVLAGTYEQYF	TGTGCCAGCGTTCTAGCGGGGACCTACGAGCAGTACTTC
TRBD1	TRBV7-9	TRBJ1-6	.	CASSSFRTGGAESPLHF	TGTGCCAGCAGCTCGTTCCGTACAGGGGGCGCAGAGTCACCCCTCCACTTT
.	TRBV24-1	TRBJ2-1	.	CATSDWTETYNEQFF	TGTGCCACCAGTGATTGGACAGAGACCTACAATGAGCAGTTCTTC
TRBD1	TRBV2	TRBJ1-6	.	CASDDRAHSPLHF	TGTGCCAGTGATGACAGGGCTCATTCACCCCTCCACTTT
TRBD1	TRBV7-2	TRBJ2-5	once	CASLRDRGGETQYF	TGTGCCAGCCTACGGGACAGGGGAGGAGAGACCCAGTACTTC
TRBD1	TRBV7-2	TRBJ2-5	.	CASSPDRGQGETQYF	TGTGCCAGCAGCCCCGACAGGGGGCAAGGAGAGACCCAGTACTTC
.	TRBV20-1	TRBJ2-3	once	CSARFSDTQYF	TGCAGTGCTAGATTTTCGGATACGCAGTATTTT
.	TRBV2	TRBJ2-5	.	CASNRGSRPQYF	TGTGCCAGCAATAGGGGCTCAAGACCCCAGTACTTC